The clone carrying this TCR beta chain was picked up many times. What it binds is unknown. Included hyperthyroidism patients were aged 18 to 65 and newly diagnosed (under 2 months' duration). The data derive from a study of Graves' ophthalmopathy and Graves' hyperthyroidism. General study findings and limits: Sensitivity reached more than 85% and specificity 81.08% for a 13-signature model separating ophthalmopathy from stable hyperthyroidism.

TCR beta CDR3 regions were amplified from RNA transcripts. An initial RT-PCR round employing HTBI primers preceded a second-round multiplex PCR. TCRdb re-derived calls from the multiplex PCR reads in MiXCR, one entry per CDR3 protein. The sample contains about 550,000 distinct CDR3 sequences, approximately 37% of which appear only once. Sequencing was performed on peripheral blood or thyroid tissue (not recorded which). The sequence came from an adult man with Graves' hyperthyroidism.

This chain's CDR3 is CATSDPTGAWGTQYF. The CDR3 region has the DNA TGTGCCACCAGTGACCCGACAGGGGCTTGGGGGACCCAGTACTTC. V gene TRBV24-1 combines with J gene TRBJ2-5; 8 positions agree with TRBD1. This CDR3 spans 15 amino acids. The germline V gene encodes CDR1 KGHDR and CDR2 SFDVKD. V was clipped by 4 bases and J by 7 bases; unmatched bases: 10.